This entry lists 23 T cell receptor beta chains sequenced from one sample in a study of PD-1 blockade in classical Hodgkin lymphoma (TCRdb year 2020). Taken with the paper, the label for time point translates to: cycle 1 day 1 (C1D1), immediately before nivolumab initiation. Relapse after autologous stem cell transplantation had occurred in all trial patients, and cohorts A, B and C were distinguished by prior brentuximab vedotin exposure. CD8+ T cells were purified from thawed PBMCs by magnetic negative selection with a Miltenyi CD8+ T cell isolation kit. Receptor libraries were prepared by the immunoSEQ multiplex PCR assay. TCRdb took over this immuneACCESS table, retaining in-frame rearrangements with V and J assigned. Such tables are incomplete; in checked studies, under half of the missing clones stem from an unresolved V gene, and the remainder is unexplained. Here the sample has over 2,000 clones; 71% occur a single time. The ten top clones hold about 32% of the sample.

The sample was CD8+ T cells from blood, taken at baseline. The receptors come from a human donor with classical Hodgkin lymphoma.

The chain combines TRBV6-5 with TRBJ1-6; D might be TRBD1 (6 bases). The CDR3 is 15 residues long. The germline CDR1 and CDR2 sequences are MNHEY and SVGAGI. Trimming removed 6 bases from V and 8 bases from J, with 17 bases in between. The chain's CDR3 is CASSLEAGAYSPLHF. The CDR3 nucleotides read TGTGCCAGCAGCCTTGAAGCAGGGGCCTATTCACCCCTCCACTTT.

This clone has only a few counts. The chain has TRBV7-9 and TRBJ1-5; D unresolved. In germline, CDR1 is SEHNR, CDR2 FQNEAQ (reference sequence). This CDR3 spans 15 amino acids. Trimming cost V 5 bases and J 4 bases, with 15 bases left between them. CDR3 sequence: CASSPNERVNQPQHF. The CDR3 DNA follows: TGTGCCAGCAGCCCCAATGAAAGGGTGAATCAGCCCCAGCATTTT.

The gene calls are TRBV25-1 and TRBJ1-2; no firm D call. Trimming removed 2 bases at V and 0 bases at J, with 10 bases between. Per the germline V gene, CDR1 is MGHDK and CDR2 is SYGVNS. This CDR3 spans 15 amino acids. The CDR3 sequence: CASSERLAPNYGYTF. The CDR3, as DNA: TGTGCCAGCAGTGAACGGCTTGCACCTAACTATGGCTACACCTTC.

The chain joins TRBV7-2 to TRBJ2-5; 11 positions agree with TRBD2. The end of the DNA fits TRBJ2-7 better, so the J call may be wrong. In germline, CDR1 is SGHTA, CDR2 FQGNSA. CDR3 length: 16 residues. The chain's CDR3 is CASSHPLAGASYEQYF. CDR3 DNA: TGTGCCAGCAGCCACCCACTAGCGGGGGCCTCCTACGAGCAGTACTTC.

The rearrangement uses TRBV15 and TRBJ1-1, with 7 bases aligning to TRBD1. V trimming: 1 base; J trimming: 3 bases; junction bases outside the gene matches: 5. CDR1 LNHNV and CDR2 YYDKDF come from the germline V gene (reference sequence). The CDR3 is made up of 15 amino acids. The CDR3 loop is CATSRATGADTEAFF. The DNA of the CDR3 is TGTGCCACCAGCAGAGCCACAGGGGCGGACACTGAAGCTTTCTTT.

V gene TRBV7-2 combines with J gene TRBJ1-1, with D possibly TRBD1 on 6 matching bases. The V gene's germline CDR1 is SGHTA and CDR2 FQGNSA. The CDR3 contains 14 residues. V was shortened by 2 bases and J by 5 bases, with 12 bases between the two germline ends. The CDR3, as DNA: TGTGCCAGCAGCTTAAAACAGGGACGGACTGAAGCTTTCTTT. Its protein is CASSLKQGRTEAFF.

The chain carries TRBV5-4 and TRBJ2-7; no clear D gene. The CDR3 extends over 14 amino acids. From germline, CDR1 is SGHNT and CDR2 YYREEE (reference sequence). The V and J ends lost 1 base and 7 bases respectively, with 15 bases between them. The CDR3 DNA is TGTGCCAGCAGCTTGTACCGTTACGAGGAAGAGCAGTACTTC. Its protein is CASSLYRYEEEQYF.

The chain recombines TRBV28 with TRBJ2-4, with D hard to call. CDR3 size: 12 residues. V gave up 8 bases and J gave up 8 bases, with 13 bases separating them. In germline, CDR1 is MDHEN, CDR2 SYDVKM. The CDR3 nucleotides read TGTGCCAGCGGCGCTGGGGTTGACATTCAGTACTTC. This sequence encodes CASGAGVDIQYF. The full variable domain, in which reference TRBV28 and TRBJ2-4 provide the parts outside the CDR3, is DVKVTQSSRYLVKRTGEKVFLECVQDMDHENMFWYRQDPGLGLRLIYFSYDVKMKEKGDIPEGYSVSREKKERFSLILESASTNQTSMYLCASGAGVDIQYFGAGTRLSVL.

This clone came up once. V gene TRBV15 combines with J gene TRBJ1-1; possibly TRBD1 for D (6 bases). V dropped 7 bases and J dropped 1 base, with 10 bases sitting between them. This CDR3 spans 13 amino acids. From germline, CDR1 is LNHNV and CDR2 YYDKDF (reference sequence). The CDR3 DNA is TGTGCCACCATCCTGGACAGGAACACTGAAGCTTTCTTT. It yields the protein CATILDRNTEAFF.

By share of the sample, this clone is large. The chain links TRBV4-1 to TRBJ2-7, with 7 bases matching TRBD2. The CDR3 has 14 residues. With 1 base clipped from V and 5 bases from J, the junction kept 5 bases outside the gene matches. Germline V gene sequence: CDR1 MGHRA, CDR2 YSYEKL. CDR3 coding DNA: TGCGCCAGCAGCCAAGCGGGAGGCGAGAACGAGCAGTACTTC. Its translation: CASSQAGGENEQYF.

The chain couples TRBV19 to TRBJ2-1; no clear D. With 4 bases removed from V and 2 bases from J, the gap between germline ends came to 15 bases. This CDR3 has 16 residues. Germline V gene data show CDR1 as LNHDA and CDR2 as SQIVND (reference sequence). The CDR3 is CASSTRTVDPYNEQFF. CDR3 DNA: TGTGCCAGTAGTACGCGGACGGTTGACCCCTACAATGAGCAGTTCTTC.

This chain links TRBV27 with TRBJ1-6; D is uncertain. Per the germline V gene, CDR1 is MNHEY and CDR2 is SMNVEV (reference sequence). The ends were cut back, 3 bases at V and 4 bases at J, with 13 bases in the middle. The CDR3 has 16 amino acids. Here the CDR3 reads CASSLGPTGYNSPLHF. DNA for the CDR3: TGTGCCAGCAGTTTGGGCCCTACGGGATATAATTCACCCCTCCACTTT.

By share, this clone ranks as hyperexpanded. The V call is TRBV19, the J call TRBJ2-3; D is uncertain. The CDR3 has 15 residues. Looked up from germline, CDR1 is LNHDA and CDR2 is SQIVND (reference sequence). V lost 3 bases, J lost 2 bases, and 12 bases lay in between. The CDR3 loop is CASSIIIGITDTQYF. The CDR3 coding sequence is TGTGCCAGTAGTATCATCATAGGAATCACAGATACGCAGTATTTT. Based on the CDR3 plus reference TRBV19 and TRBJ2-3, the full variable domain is DGGITQSPKYLFRKEGQNVTLSCEQNLNHDAMYWYRQDPGQGLRLIYYSQIVNDFQKGDIAEGYSVSREKKESFPLTVTSAQKNPTAFYLCASSIIIGITDTQYFGPGTRLTVL.

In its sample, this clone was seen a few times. CDR3: CASSSGLAGGQQFF. The CDR3 DNA sequence: TGTGCCAGCAGCTCGGGACTAGCGGGGGGGCAGCAGTTCTTC. The chain has TRBV5-6 and TRBJ2-1; TRBD2 agrees at 16 bases. V was clipped by 3 bases and J by 11 bases; unmatched bases: 2. CDR1 is SGHDT and CDR2 is YYEEEE in the germline V gene. The CDR3 consists of 14 residues. Full variable domain (rest looked up from reference TRBV5-6 and TRBJ2-1): DAGVTQSPTHLIKTRGQQVTLRCSPKSGHDTVSWYQQALGQGPQFIFQYYEEEERQRGNFPDRFSGHQFPNYSSELNVNALLLGDSALYLCASSSGLAGGQQFFGPGTRLTVL.

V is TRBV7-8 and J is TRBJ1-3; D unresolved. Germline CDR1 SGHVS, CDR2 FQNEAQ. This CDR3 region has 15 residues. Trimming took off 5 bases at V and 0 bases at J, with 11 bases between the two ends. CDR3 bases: TGTGCCAGCAGCCCGAGGATTGGCTCTGGAAACACCATATATTTT. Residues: CASSPRIGSGNTIYF.

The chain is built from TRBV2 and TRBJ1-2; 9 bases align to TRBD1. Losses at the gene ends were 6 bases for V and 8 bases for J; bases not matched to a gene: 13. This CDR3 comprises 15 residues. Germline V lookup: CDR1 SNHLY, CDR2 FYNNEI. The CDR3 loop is CASRETGGNLEGYTF. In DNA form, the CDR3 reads TGTGCCAGCAGGGAGACAGGGGGGAACCTGGAGGGCTACACCTTC.

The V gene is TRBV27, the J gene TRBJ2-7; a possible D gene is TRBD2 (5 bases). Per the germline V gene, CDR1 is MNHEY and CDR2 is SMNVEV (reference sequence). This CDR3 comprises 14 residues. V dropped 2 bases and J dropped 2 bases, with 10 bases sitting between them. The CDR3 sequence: CASSLKAETYEQYF. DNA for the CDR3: TGTGCCAGCAGTTTAAAAGCGGAAACCTACGAGCAGTACTTC.

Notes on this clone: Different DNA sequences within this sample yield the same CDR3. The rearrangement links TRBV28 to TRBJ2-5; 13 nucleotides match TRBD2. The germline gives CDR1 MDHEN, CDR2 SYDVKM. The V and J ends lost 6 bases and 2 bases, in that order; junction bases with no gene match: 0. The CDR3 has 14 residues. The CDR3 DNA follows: TGTGCCAGCAGACTAGCGGGGGGGCAAGAGACCCAGTACTTC. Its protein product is CASRLAGGQETQYF.

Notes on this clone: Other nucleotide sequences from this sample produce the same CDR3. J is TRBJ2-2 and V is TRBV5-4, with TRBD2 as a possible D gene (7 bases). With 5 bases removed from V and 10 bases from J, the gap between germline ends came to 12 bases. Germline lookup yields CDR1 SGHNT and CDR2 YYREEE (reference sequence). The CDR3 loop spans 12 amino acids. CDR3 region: CASSPGGAELFF. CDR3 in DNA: TGTGCCAGCAGTCCGGGGGGCGCGGAGCTGTTTTTT.

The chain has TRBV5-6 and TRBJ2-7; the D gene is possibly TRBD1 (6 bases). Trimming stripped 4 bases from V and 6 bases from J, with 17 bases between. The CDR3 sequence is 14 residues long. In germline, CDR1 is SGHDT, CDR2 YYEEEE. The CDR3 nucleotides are TGTGCCAGCAGCGGACAGAATTACTTGATCGAGCAGTACTTC. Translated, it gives CASSGQNYLIEQYF.

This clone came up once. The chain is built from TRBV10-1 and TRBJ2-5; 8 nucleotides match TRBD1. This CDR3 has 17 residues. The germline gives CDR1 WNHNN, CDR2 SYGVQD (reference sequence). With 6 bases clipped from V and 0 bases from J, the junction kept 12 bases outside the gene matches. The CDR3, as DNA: TGCGCCAGCAGCGAGACATCGGGACAGGCCAACCAAGAGACCCAGTACTTC. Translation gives CASSETSGQANQETQYF.

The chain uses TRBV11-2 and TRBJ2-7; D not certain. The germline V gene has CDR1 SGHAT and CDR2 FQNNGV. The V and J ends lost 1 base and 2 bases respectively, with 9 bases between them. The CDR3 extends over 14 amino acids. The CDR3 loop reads CASSLVGPTYEQYF. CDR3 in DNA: TGTGCCAGCAGCTTAGTTGGGCCTACCTACGAGCAGTACTTC. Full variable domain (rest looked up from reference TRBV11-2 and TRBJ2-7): EAGVAQSPRYKIIEKRQSVAFWCNPISGHATLYWYQQILGQGPKLLIQFQNNGVVDDSQLPKDRFSAERLKGVDSTLKIQPAKLEDSAVYLCASSLVGPTYEQYFGPGTRLTVT.

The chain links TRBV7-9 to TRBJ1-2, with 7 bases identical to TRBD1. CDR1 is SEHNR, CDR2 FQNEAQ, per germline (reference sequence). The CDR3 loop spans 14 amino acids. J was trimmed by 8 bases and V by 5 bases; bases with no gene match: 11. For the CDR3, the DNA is TGTGCCAGCAGCCAAACAGGGGATCGCGGCGGCTACACCTTC. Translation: CASSQTGDRGGYTF. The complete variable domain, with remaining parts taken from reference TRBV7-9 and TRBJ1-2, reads DTGVSQNPRHKITKRGQNVTFRCDPISEHNRLYWYRQTLGQGPEFLTYFQNEAQLEKSRLLSDRFSAERPKGSFSTLEIQRTEQGDSAMYLCASSQTGDRGGYTFGSGTRLTVV.